The 21 T cell receptor beta chains below were found in one sample sequenced in a study of shared clonotypes between healthy human individuals. This table comes from immunoSEQ multiplex PCR, and its TCRdb copy is limited to in-frame clones, with some not included. The table has over 2,000,000 clones, roughly 95% seen once. Terminally differentiated effector memory CD45RA+ cells were excluded by CCR7 positive selection of CD45RO-negative cells. The sequencing input was naive CD8+ T cells from PBMCs. These receptors all come from a man in his late teens or twenties in good health. Some clones in this sample may be carry-over from other donors' samples.

The chain joins TRBV9 to TRBJ2-3; 11 bases are shared with TRBD2. This CDR3 has 16 residues. V lost 4 bases to trimming and J lost 0 bases; unmatched junction nucleotides: 4. Per the germline V gene, CDR1 is SGDLS and CDR2 is YYNGEE. CDR3 nucleotide sequence: TGTGCCAGCAGCACCGGGACTAGCGGAAGCACAGATACGCAGTATTTT. Its translation is CASSTGTSGSTDTQYF. Variable domain in full (rest from reference TRBV9 and TRBJ2-3): DSGVTQTPKHLITATGQRVTLRCSPRSGDLSVYWYQQSLDQGLQFLIQYYNGEERAKGNILERFSAQQFPDLHSELNLSSLELGDSALYFCASSTGTSGSTDTQYFGPGTRLTVL.

The chain joins TRBV27 to TRBJ1-2, with 7 bases matching TRBD1. The CDR3 contains 15 residues. Germline trimming cut 5 bases from V and 6 bases from J; bases unmatched to any gene: 12. Looked up from germline, CDR1 is MNHEY and CDR2 is SMNVEV (reference sequence). CDR3 coding DNA: TGTGCCAGCAGTGGGTTGCGACAGGGTAGGGATGGCTACACCTTC. Its protein product is CASSGLRQGRDGYTF.

The genes are TRBV19 and TRBJ2-7, with no clear D. Between the trimmed V and J ends, which lost 5 bases and 5 bases, there was a span of 13 bases. CDR1 is LNHDA, CDR2 SQIVND, per germline (reference sequence). This CDR3 spans 13 amino acids. DNA of the CDR3: TGTGCCAGTAGTGTTCGTTTCGGCCACGAGCAGTACTTC. It is translated as CASSVRFGHEQYF.

J is TRBJ2-1 and V is TRBV4-3; 7 bases line up with TRBD2. From germline, CDR1 is LGHNA and CDR2 YSLEER. The CDR3 has 14 amino acids. After removal of 3 bases from V and 6 bases from J, the junction contained 5 bases not matched to a gene. CDR3 sequence (DNA): TGCGCCAGCAGCCAGGGCGGGAGCGGCAATGAGCAGTTCTTC. It is translated as CASSQGGSGNEQFF.

This sequence joins TRBV7-9 and TRBJ1-2, with D unclear. Germline V gene sequence: CDR1 SEHNR, CDR2 FQNEAQ (reference sequence). V lost 1 base and J lost 2, with 11 bases in between. The CDR3 runs to 15 residues. CDR3 nucleotides: TGTGCCAGCAGCTTAGTCCTGAACTCCAACTATGGCTACACCTTC. Residues: CASSLVLNSNYGYTF.

J is TRBJ2-5 and V is TRBV9; D is unresolved. This CDR3 contains 15 residues. Trimming left V 0 bases short and J 0 bases short, with 9 bases between. Germline values: CDR1 SGDLS, CDR2 YYNGEE. The CDR3 sequence is CASSVVPQNQETQYF. CDR3 nucleotides: TGTGCCAGCAGCGTAGTCCCTCAAAACCAAGAGACCCAGTACTTC.

The J gene is TRBJ2-7, the V gene TRBV19; 8 bases are shared with TRBD1. CDR3 size: 15 residues. V shed 5 bases and J 0 bases; nucleotides not matched to a gene: 6. Germline values: CDR1 LNHDA, CDR2 SQIVND (reference sequence). As DNA, the CDR3 is TGTGCCAGTAGTGACGGACAGGGAAGCTCCTACGAGCAGTACTTC. It translates to CASSDGQGSSYEQYF.

The chain uses TRBV7-9 and TRBJ2-1, with 9 positions matching TRBD1. The CDR3 spans 17 residues. J was trimmed by 7 bases and V by 4 bases; bases with no gene match: 14. Looked up from germline, CDR1 is SEHNR and CDR2 is FQNEAQ (reference sequence). CDR3 in amino acids: CASSSNGPGQGRNEQFF. The CDR3 region has the DNA TGTGCCAGCAGCTCGAACGGCCCCGGACAGGGGAGGAATGAGCAGTTCTTC.

CDR3 nucleotide sequence: TGTGCCAGCAGCTTGACTGGTAACTACGAGCAGTACTTC. This codes for CASSLTGNYEQYF. The rearrangement links TRBV5-6 to TRBJ2-7; D ambiguous. This CDR3 has 13 residues. V was cut by 1 base and J by 3 bases, with 8 bases left in between. In germline, CDR1 is SGHDT, CDR2 YYEEEE.

This clone was seen once. This chain uses TRBV6-5 with TRBJ2-1; D not certain. Trimming stripped 3 bases from V and 0 bases from J, with 12 bases between. Looked up from germline, CDR1 is MNHEY and CDR2 is SVGAGI. CDR3 length equals 16 residues. The CDR3 sequence: CASSYDGTSSYNEQFF. The DNA for the CDR3 is TGTGCCAGCAGTTATGATGGCACGAGCTCCTACAATGAGCAGTTCTTC.

The chain combines TRBV4-2 with TRBJ2-7, with 7 bases identical to TRBD2. In germline, CDR1 is LGHNA, CDR2 YNFKEQ. The CDR3 has 16 amino acids. The junction had 14 bases not matched to a gene; V was cut back by 5 bases and J by 4 bases. The CDR3 DNA follows: TGTGCCAGCAGCGCAAACGCTGGGCGGGAGTGGTACGAGCAGTACTTC. It codes for CASSANAGREWYEQYF.

This chain uses TRBV27 with TRBJ1-2, with D tentatively TRBD1 (5 bases). The CDR3 contains 17 residues. Per germline, CDR1 MNHEY and CDR2 SMNVEV (reference sequence). Trimming cost V 8 bases and J 0 bases, with 22 bases left between them. For the CDR3, the DNA is TGTGCCAGCTTCCTGTCCGGGGGGAACCTGCCTAACTATGGCTACACCTTC. Encoded protein: CASFLSGGNLPNYGYTF.

The V call is TRBV6-5, the J call TRBJ1-4; possible D gene TRBD1, 5 bases. Trimming pared 2 bases from V and 3 bases from J, leaving 10 bases between. Germline values: CDR1 MNHEY, CDR2 SVGAGI. This CDR3 has 15 amino acids. The CDR3 DNA follows: TGTGCCAGCAGTTACGGAACAGGAGCTAATGAAAAACTGTTTTTT. This codes for CASSYGTGANEKLFF.

V gene TRBV10-2 combines with J gene TRBJ2-1; D may be TRBD2 (5 bases). The CDR3 sequence is 13 residues long. In germline, CDR1 is WSHSY, CDR2 SAAADI. V lost 2 bases, J lost 5 bases, and 7 bases lay in between. The CDR3 region is CASSEERNNEQFF. The CDR3 DNA reads TGCGCCAGCAGTGAGGAGCGGAACAATGAGCAGTTCTTC.

The chain has TRBV4-3 and TRBJ2-7; D is perhaps TRBD1 (7 bases). Trimming took off 0 bases at V and 5 bases at J, with 20 bases between the two ends. CDR1 and CDR2 (germline): LGHNA, YSLEER. The CDR3 length is 17 residues. The CDR3 loop reads CASSQERSSEGANEQYF. DNA of the CDR3: TGCGCCAGCAGCCAAGAGAGGTCTTCGGAGGGGGCGAACGAGCAGTACTTC.

The chain links TRBV30 to TRBJ2-2; D ambiguous. The CDR3 runs 15 residues. Germline V gene sequence: CDR1 GTSNPN, CDR2 SVGIG (reference sequence). The ends were cut back, 6 bases at V and 4 bases at J, with 18 bases in the middle. Here the CDR3 DNA reads TGTGCCTGTAAACCTTGGGATACTGGCACCGGGGAGCTGTTTTTT. This gives the protein CACKPWDTGTGELFF.

On this clone itself: At the DNA level, this CDR3 is encoded by other sequences in the same sample as well. The rearrangement joins TRBV7-9 to TRBJ2-1, with 13 bases lining up with TRBD2. The V gene's germline CDR1 is SEHNR and CDR2 FQNEAQ (reference sequence). CDR3 size: 16 residues. Trimming at V came to 5 bases and at J to 1 base, leaving 2 bases not matched to a gene. The CDR3 DNA reads as TGTGCCAGCAGCACTAGCGGGAGGGGTTCCTACAATGAGCAGTTCTTC. It codes for CASSTSGRGSYNEQFF.

The V and J genes are TRBV28 and TRBJ1-2; the match to TRBD1 covers 8 bases. After removal of 3 bases from V and 2 bases from J, the junction contained 2 bases not matched to a gene. Germline loops: CDR1 MDHEN, CDR2 SYDVKM. This CDR3 has 14 residues. CDR3: CASSFGQGNYGYTF. In DNA, the CDR3 is TGTGCCAGCAGTTTTGGACAGGGAAACTATGGCTACACCTTC.

V and J are TRBV5-8 and TRBJ2-7; 8 positions match TRBD2. The CDR3 contains 15 residues. The germline V gene encodes CDR1 SGHTS and CDR2 YDEGEE. V lost 0 bases and J lost 8; bases outside the gene matches: 10. CDR3 region: CASSLGREGLGKQYF. The CDR3 DNA reads TGTGCCAGCAGCTTGGGTCGGGAGGGGCTGGGGAAGCAGTACTTC.

The chain combines TRBV19 with TRBJ1-2; 7 bases agree with TRBD1. CDR1 and CDR2 from the germline V gene are LNHDA and SQIVND (reference sequence). The ends lost 6 bases at V and 2 bases at J; junction bases unmatched: 3. The CDR3 covers 13 residues. The chain's CDR3 is CASRGQPNYGYTF. The CDR3 DNA sequence: TGTGCCAGTAGGGGACAGCCAAACTATGGCTACACCTTC.

The chain combines TRBV27 with TRBJ2-7; D unresolved. Per the germline V gene, CDR1 is MNHEY and CDR2 is SMNVEV (reference sequence). CDR3 length: 16 amino acids. V was shortened by 0 bases and J by 4 bases, with 16 bases between the two germline ends. CDR3 DNA sequence: TGTGCCAGCAGTTTATCCGTCGTCCAGGCTACTTACGAGCAGTACTTC. This sequence encodes CASSLSVVQATYEQYF.